The rows below give T cell receptor beta chains drawn from one sample of a study of CD8+CD57+ T cells in acquired aplastic anemia. TCRdb analysed the reads with MiXCR anew, one entry per CDR3 protein. Here the sample spans about 190,000 distinct CDR3 sequences, about half being singletons. Material for sequencing was sorted CD4+, CD8+, or CD8+CD57+ T cells (not recorded which) from PBMCs. These receptors all come from a human donor in good health, serving as a control. Each CDR3 is given with its conserved first and last residue. A D gene is named only where the DNA matches it firmly. Some rows mark clone size as missing; the rest say once, few, many or name a class of expanded clone.

d_call	v_call	j_call	clone_size	cdr3_aa	cdr3_nt
-	TRBV2	TRBJ1-5	once	CASRLDNYQPQHF	TGTGCCAGCAGGCTCGACAATTATCAGCCCCAGCATTTT
-	TRBV24-1	TRBJ1-3	many	CATSESTEGNTIYF	TGTGCCACCAGTGAGTCAACAGAGGGAAACACCATATATTTT
TRBD2	TRBV7-6	TRBJ2-1	-	CASSQERGLAGPPDMYNEQFF	TGTGCCAGCAGCCAAGAGAGGGGACTAGCGGGCCCCCCCGACATGTACAATGAGCAGTTCTTC
-	TRBV19	TRBJ2-1	-	CASSGAIGNEQFF	TGTGCCAGTAGCGGTGCGATTGGCAATGAGCAGTTCTTC
-	TRBV6-1	TRBJ1-1	-	CASSYSQGMNTEAFF	TGTGCCAGCAGTTACTCGCAGGGAATGAACACTGAAGCTTTCTTT
-	TRBV12-3/TRBV12-4	TRBJ1-1	many	CASSPSTITEAFF	TGTGCCAGCAGTCCCAGCACGATAACTGAAGCTTTCTTT
TRBD1	TRBV19	TRBJ1-6	many	CASSIGGRGPSPLHF	TGTGCCAGTAGTATTGGAGGCAGGGGGCCTTCACCCCTCCACTTT
-	TRBV10-3	TRBJ1-1	many	CAISDRGVGTNTEAFF	TGTGCCATCAGTGACCGGGGGGTAGGAACGAACACTGAAGCTTTCTTT
-	TRBV9	TRBJ2-3	-	CASSRVATDTQYF	TGTGCCAGCAGCAGAGTGGCCACAGATACGCAGTATTTT
-	TRBV7-9	TRBJ1-5	-	CASRPHQETQHF	TGTGCCAGCAGACCACACCAAGAGACCCAGCATTTT
-	TRBV19	TRBJ2-5	-	CASSMGSTGLETQYF	TGTGCCAGTAGTATGGGGTCCACAGGGCTAGAGACCCAGTACTTC
-	TRBV27	TRBJ2-1	many	CASHGDYNEQFF	TGTGCCAGCCATGGAGACTACAATGAGCAGTTCTTC
-	TRBV7-6	TRBJ1-1	many	CASSLLGAGAPGDTEAFF	TGTGCCAGCAGCTTGCTAGGGGCCGGAGCCCCCGGGGACACTGAAGCTTTCTTT
-	TRBV4-2	TRBJ1-1	-	CASSQEGRVNTEAFF	TGTGCCAGCAGCCAAGAGGGCAGGGTGAACACTGAAGCTTTCTTT
-	TRBV12-3/TRBV12-4	TRBJ2-1	many	CASSLVPQGIAYNEQFF	TGTGCCAGCAGTTTAGTTCCCCAGGGGATTGCCTACAATGAGCAGTTCTTC
TRBD1	TRBV10-3	TRBJ1-1	-	CAIRGTGQGTEAFF	TGTGCCATCAGAGGGACAGGGCAGGGTACTGAAGCTTTCTTT
-	TRBV6-2/TRBV6-3	TRBJ2-7	-	CASSYSADANEQYF	TGTGCCAGCAGTTATAGCGCCGATGCCAACGAGCAGTACTTC
-	TRBV5-5	TRBJ1-2	few	CASSRAPISGDYGYTF	TGTGCCAGCAGCCGCGCCCCCATTTCGGGGGACTATGGCTACACCTTC
TRBD2	TRBV13	TRBJ2-2	many	CASSLLERGNTGELFF	TGTGCCAGCAGCTTACTGGAGCGGGGGAACACCGGGGAGCTGTTTTTT
TRBD1	TRBV20-1	TRBJ2-7	-	CSASGQGASYEQYF	TGCAGTGCTAGTGGACAGGGGGCAAGCTACGAGCAGTACTTC
TRBD1	TRBV20-1	TRBJ1-5	-	CSATAGGLGNQPQHF	TGCAGTGCTACGGCAGGGGGCTTGGGCAATCAGCCCCAGCATTTT
-	TRBV7-3	TRBJ1-5	many	CASSGRVPQHF	TGTGCCAGCAGCGGCCGAGTGCCCCAGCATTTT
TRBD1	TRBV7-9	TRBJ2-7	few	CASSWTGGSGDEQYF	TGTGCCAGCAGCTGGACAGGGGGGAGCGGTGACGAGCAGTACTTC
-	TRBV10-1	TRBJ2-7	-	CASSHLPTYEQYF	TGCGCCAGCAGTCACCTCCCAACCTACGAGCAGTACTTC
-	TRBV7-2	TRBJ1-1	-	CASSLVGRARGNTEAFF	TGTGCCAGCAGCTTAGTTGGCAGGGCAAGGGGAAACACTGAAGCTTTCTTT
-	TRBV7-2	TRBJ1-5	many	CASSSKGRQPQHF	TGTGCCAGCAGCTCAAAGGGGAGACAGCCCCAGCATTTT
-	TRBV9	TRBJ1-6	-	CASSSSGGHSYNSPLHF	TGTGCCAGCAGCAGTAGCGGGGGGCACTCCTATAATTCACCCCTCCACTTT
TRBD2	TRBV24-1	TRBJ2-1	many	CATSDPGTSGGQAYNEQFF	TGTGCCACCAGTGACCCCGGGACTAGCGGGGGACAAGCCTACAATGAGCAGTTCTTC
TRBD1	TRBV6-6	TRBJ2-4	-	CASAPEGALAKNIQYF	TGTGCCAGCGCCCCCGAGGGGGCTTTAGCCAAAAACATTCAGTACTTC
TRBD1	TRBV15	TRBJ2-7	-	CATSREGTGGHYEQYF	TGTGCCACCAGCAGAGAAGGGACAGGGGGACACTACGAGCAGTACTTC
-	TRBV25-1	TRBJ2-3	-	CASSESLGARIPDTQYF	TGTGCCAGCAGTGAAAGTTTGGGGGCCAGAATCCCAGATACGCAGTATTTT
TRBD2	TRBV2	TRBJ2-5	-	CASRVSGGQETQYF	TGTGCCAGCAGAGTTAGCGGGGGGCAAGAGACCCAGTACTTC
-	TRBV10-3	TRBJ1-5	many	CAISESGFQPQHF	TGTGCCATCAGCGAGTCGGGGTTCCAGCCCCAGCATTTT
-	TRBV7-2	TRBJ2-6	-	CASSLGEARGIGGSGANVLTF	TGTGCCAGCAGCTTAGGGGAGGCAAGGGGTATCGGTGGCTCTGGGGCCAACGTCCTGACTTTC
-	TRBV28	TRBJ2-5	many	CASSGKGLRETQYF	TGTGCCAGCAGTGGAAAGGGATTAAGAGAGACCCAGTACTTC
-	TRBV7-2	TRBJ2-3	many	CASSGKGTITDTQYF	TGTGCCAGCAGCGGAAAGGGGACCATCACAGATACGCAGTATTTT
-	TRBV5-4	TRBJ1-2	-	CASSSSGIGVFYGYAF	TGTGCCAGCAGCTCCTCAGGGATAGGTGTATTCTATGGCTACGCCTTC
-	TRBV24-1	TRBJ1-2	-	CATSDGARNYGYTF	TGTGCCACCAGTGACGGGGCCCGTAACTATGGCTACACCTTC
-	TRBV29-1	TRBJ2-5	-	CSVGNRGGETQYF	TGCAGCGTTGGAAACAGGGGAGGGGAGACCCAGTACTTC
-	TRBV20-1	TRBJ2-7	-	CSASLARQYEQYF	TGCAGTGCTAGTCTGGCCAGACAGTACGAGCAGTACTTC
-	TRBV7-2	TRBJ2-7	once	CASSQGRGIDEQYF	TGCGCCAGCAGCCAAGGAAGGGGCATCGACGAGCAGTACTTC
TRBD1	TRBV2	TRBJ1-6	-	CASSDRGLNSPLHF	TGTGCCAGCTCAGACAGGGGGCTTAATTCACCCCTCCACTTT
-	TRBV7-6	TRBJ1-5	-	CASSSLPSDQPQHF	TGTGCCAGCAGCTCTCTTCCGTCGGACCAGCCCCAGCATTTT
TRBD1	TRBV20-1	TRBJ1-2	-	CSARDSGTGAYDYTF	TGCAGTGCTAGAGATTCCGGGACAGGGGCTTATGACTACACCTTC
TRBD1	TRBV2	TRBJ1-1	many	CASSESTGGWNTEAFF	TGTGCCAGCAGTGAAAGCACAGGGGGATGGAACACTGAAGCTTTCTTT
-	TRBV5-1	TRBJ1-3	many	CASSLEGRGNTIYF	TGCGCCAGCAGCTTGGAAGGGAGAGGAAACACCATATATTTT
TRBD1	TRBV20-1	TRBJ1-3	-	CSAGKGQGRGNTIYF	TGCAGTGCGGGGAAAGGACAGGGGAGGGGAAACACCATATATTTT
-	TRBV24-1	TRBJ2-1	once	CATRGGPSYNERFF	TGTGCCACCAGGGGTGGGCCTTCCTACAATGAGCGGTTCTTC
-	TRBV2	TRBJ1-2	-	CASGQSSSYGYTF	TGTGCCAGCGGACAGTCCTCGAGCTATGGCTACACCTTC